This T cell receptor beta chain came from a study of T cells in Graves' hyperthyroidism and ophthalmopathy. The study's findings and limits: Ophthalmopathy got predicted by the model a median about 6.5 months before its onset. Blood also held most thyroid clonotypes expanded beyond 0.001.

For Graves' hyperthyroidism to be stable, ophthalmopathy could not progress within 18 months. Newly diagnosed patients aged 18 to 65 had hyperthyroidism of under 2 months' duration. This clonotype was recorded at least ten times. What it binds is unknown. The CDR3 regions of TCR beta were amplified from RNA transcripts. An initial round of RT-PCR targeting the TCR CDR3 relied on the HTBI primer set. TCRdb redid the calling of the multiplex PCR reads with MiXCR, one entry per CDR3 protein. Of about 560,000 distinct CDR3 sequences listed, 16% are singletons. The germline V gene encodes CDR1 SGHTA and CDR2 FQGNSA. Trimming pared 5 bases from V and 3 bases from J, leaving 11 bases between. The CDR3 is made up of 13 amino acids.

Material for sequencing was blood. V usage is TRBV7-2 and J usage is TRBJ2-7; no clear D gene. The source of this sequence is a woman aged 18 to 35 with Graves' hyperthyroidism. CDR3 in amino acids: CASSPPAGYEQYF. The CDR3, as DNA: TGTGCCAGCAGCCCCCCGGCAGGCTACGAGCAGTACTTC.